This T cell receptor beta chain was captured in a study of T-cell memory formation after mild COVID-19 (dated by TCRdb to about 2021). In terms of the full investigation: TCR sequence clusters from the two donors were found to be largely donor specific. In a couple of donors, T-cell clones that expanded and contracted after mild COVID-19 were followed by sequencing TCRalpha and TCRbeta repertoires longitudinally. The cohort comprised two young, previously healthy adult volunteers, one female and one male.

The sequencer was an Illumina NovaSeq 6000. Using 5'RACE with constant-segment primers, TCRalpha and TCRbeta cDNA libraries were constructed, with sample barcodes and unique molecular identifiers added in the process. RNA was extracted from every sample with Trizol reagent. The libraries were amplified in two PCR steps, and the second step added a second sample barcode and Illumina TruSeq adapters. The libraries were sequenced on an Illumina NovaSeq using 2 x 150 bp paired-end reads. Per the original workflow: The reads were demultiplexed and collapsed into UMI-guided consensus sequences using migec v1.2.7. Using mixcr v2.1.11, UMI consensuses were aligned to TRA and TRB V and J templates and then assembled into clonotypes. Expanded or contracted clonotypes were those called significant by both edgeR and NoisET, with noise models trained on biological replicates. For edgeR calls, the thresholds were a false discovery rate-adjusted p below 0.01 and a log2 fold-change of 1. As an exploratory analysis of dynamics, PCA with hierarchical clustering was applied to max-normalized trajectories of the 1000 most abundant clonotypes. Separately sequenced CD4+ and CD8+ repertoires were used to assign the CD4 or CD8 phenotype of responding clones. TCRdb reran the public reads through fastp at Q25 and MiXCR, keeping productive beta chains. Entries are consolidated by CDR3 protein sequence, retaining the most common genes and DNA. Clone size and V and J calls follow TCRdb, not the original study. Across this sample there are 150,000 or so distinct CDR3 sequences, with 20% to 25% seen only once. Around 22% of the sample belongs to the ten largest clones.

For this clonotype: Its specific antigen is unknown. No qualities accompany the bases; no much larger clone lies one base away.

Including cysteine and phenylalanine, the CDR3 has 16 amino acids. The entry retains the CDR3 DNA only, 48 bases that are in frame from base 1. V has 5 bases trimmed and J has 6 bases trimmed; junction bases matching no gene number 12. CDR1 and CDR2 are drawn from the germline V gene (reference sequence): MNHEY, SMNVEV. Ficoll-Paque density gradient centrifugation was used to isolate PBMCs. The investigation overall reported the following: Some responding clones were detected in pre-infection memory, which suggested that pre-existing cross-reactive memory T cells had joined the SARS-CoV-2 response. Contracting CD4+ clones were located mainly in the CM and EM memory subsets, whereas CD8+ clones were found to be enriched in EMRA. Clones that contracted from day 15 to 85 showed balanced CD4/CD8 phenotypes, whereas a second wave of clones that expanded from day 15 to 37 leaned towards CD4+. The second-wave clones that peaked on day 37 were not confirmed to be SARS-CoV-2 specific. The study included only a couple of mild cases, and larger cohorts that include severe cases with pre-infection samples were judged to be necessary.

Sequenced material: PBMCs or a T cell subset sorted from them (not recorded which). The receptor was derived from an adult woman who had mild COVID-19 (a few samples of this study predate the infection). The sample titles of this study are shuffled in the database, so cell type and time point are left out; the donor was told from shared clones. The V gene is TRBV27 and the J gene is TRBJ2-5, with 10 central nucleotides matching TRBD2. The CDR3 region has the sequence CASSGSVSGGFKTQYF. Here is the DNA: TGTGCCAGCAGTGGTTCGGTTAGCGGGGGGTTTAAGACCCAGTACTTC.